This T cell receptor (beta chain) was sequenced in a study of blood T cell repertoires in COVID-19. Whole-study context: T cells, B-cell-depleted T cells, or PBMCs supplied cDNA or gDNA.

In terms of age and location, participants ranged from roughly 18 to 90 years and lived in 24 US areas. Using immunoSEQ multiplex PCR, the repertoire was profiled, and TCRdb retains in-frame clones only, with some absent. The sample lists 180,000 or so clones; around 83% were seen once. Per germline, CDR1 SGHTA and CDR2 FQGNSA. The CDR3 covers 14 residues. V lost 1 base, J lost 3 bases, and 3 bases stayed unmatched. The chain has TRBV7-2 and TRBJ2-7; 7 bases line up with TRBD1. The sequence derives from a woman aged 50 to 65 in a cohort exposed to, infected with or recovered from COVID-19 (not recorded which). The sample was PBMCs or T cells enriched from blood (not recorded which). CDR3 bases: TGTGCCAGCAGCTTAGAGACAGGGAACTACGAGCAGTACTTC. It codes for CASSLETGNYEQYF.